This record concerns one TCR beta chain sequence. What it binds is unknown. This entry belongs to a study of metastatic and nonmetastatic thyroid tumors. For the study at large: The comparison covered peripheral blood and tumor or nodule tissue in malignant and benign thyroid patients.

The CDR3 has 12 residues. With 3 bases removed from V and 13 bases from J, the gap between germline ends came to 15 bases. Germline V lookup: CDR1 MDHEN, CDR2 SYDVKM. TCRdb re-called the PCR reads via MiXCR. The data contain some 86,000 clones, approximately 13% of them singletons. Study-level points and caveats: Patients with malignant thyroid tumors reportedly had significantly higher TCR beta diversity than those with benign nodules, in blood and tumor.

Thyroid surgery was performed in patients who had received no treatment beforehand. The receptor comes from a female donor with papillary thyroid cancer or a benign thyroid nodule (not recorded which). Some clones in this sample may be carry-over from other donors' samples. The sequencing sample was made of tumor tissue. The rearrangement uses TRBV28 and TRBJ1-1; D perhaps matches TRBD1 (6 bases). CDR3 DNA sequence: TGTGCCAGCAGTTTGGGGGACACTGAATTTTTCTTT. Protein product: CASSLGDTEFFF.